This TCR beta chain was obtained from a study of control samples from healthy donors and cancer patients. TCRdb's copy holds only in-frame clones and misses some; the assay was immunoSEQ multiplex PCR. The repertoire holds around 170,000 clones, approximately 86% seen once, with around 5.1% in the top ten. This CDR3 spans 13 amino acids. Germline assignment: CDR1 WSHSY and CDR2 SAAADI. V was shortened by 6 bases and J by 3 bases, with 11 bases between the two germline ends. The chain is built from TRBV10-2 and TRBJ1-1, with unresolved D. This receptor was identified in a woman aged 25 to 39 in good health. Sequencing was done on a sample of blood. CDR3 protein: CASRGGSHTEAFF. Here the CDR3 DNA reads TGCGCCAGCAGGGGAGGCTCTCACACTGAAGCTTTCTTT.